The present T cell receptor beta chain was sequenced within a study of T cells after yellow fever vaccination. Overall study: SMART-Seq v4 Ultra Low Input prepared the low-cell-number fractions.

The CDR3 is 13 amino acids. Germline CDR1 reads DFQATT; CDR2 reads SNEGSKA (reference sequence). Conversion of TCR transcripts into cDNA relied on 5'RACE template switching, which added a universal primer site and UMIs. TCRdb re-derived calls from the 5' RACE reads in MiXCR, one entry per CDR3 protein. The data show approximately 600,000 distinct CDR3 sequences, 9% to 15% seen once. With regard to this clonotype: At one end the junction does not follow the germline gene, possibly because of a read error.

Sequencing was performed on PBMCs, taken on the day of the yellow fever booster vaccination. The chain couples TRBV20-1 to TRBJ2-5; the match to TRBD2 covers 10 bases. This receptor was taken from a man aged 25-40 years who received the YFV17D yellow fever vaccine. CDR3 region: CSARTSGKEAQYF. CDR3 sequence (DNA): TGCAGTGCAAGGACTAGCGGAAAAGAGGCCCAGTACTTC.